Sequencing of this TCR beta chain was carried out in a study of cytomegalovirus exposure and HLA in healthy donors. The PCR made use of 60 Vbeta and 13 Jbeta primers. Data came from immunoSEQ multiplex PCR; TCRdb stores just in-frame clones and leaves some out. The sample has 120,000 to 150,000 clones, roughly four fifths seen once. The CDR3 is 15 amino acids. V shed 8 bases, J shed 5 bases, and the junction held 9 bases outside the gene matches. CDR1 SGHTA and CDR2 FQGNSA come from the germline V gene. This chain links TRBV7-2 with TRBJ1-5; 10 nucleotides align to TRBD1. Sequencing was carried out using PBMCs. The clonotype comes from a woman between 35 and 50 years old in good health and CMV-seronegative. The CDR3 protein is CASGGGQGSYQPQHF. The CDR3 DNA reads as TGTGCCAGCGGGGGGGGACAGGGGTCATATCAGCCCCAGCATTTT. The full variable domain, with the rest looked up from reference TRBV7-2 and TRBJ1-5, is GAGVSQSPSNKVTEKGKDVELRCDPISGHTALYWYRQSLGQGLEFLIYFQGNSAPDKSGLPSDRFSAERTGGSVSTLTIQRTQQEDSAVYLCASGGGQGSYQPQHFGDGTRLSIL.